One T cell receptor (beta chain) is described in this entry. This clone was recorded a few times. It has no known antigen specificity. Base qualities are not recorded, but no much larger clone differs from it by a single base. CDR1 GTSNPN and CDR2 SVGIG were looked up in the germline V gene (reference sequence). Relative to germline, V is 2 bases shorter and J is 3 bases shorter, with 10 bases between their ends. Spanning cysteine to phenylalanine, the CDR3 consists of 13 amino acids. Only the CDR3 DNA is retained, 39 bases long and in frame from the first base. These data are taken from a study of cytomegalovirus exposure and HLA in healthy donors (dated by TCRdb to the late 2010s). Study-level background: According to an earlier analysis of 587 of the donors, 150 million to 200 million T cells yielded 100 million or so unique TCR beta sequences and about 300 Gb of sequence data. The study was designed to test whether signatures of past pathogen exposure could be identified by cataloging public T cell receptors. Donor age, sex, ethnicity and CMV serostatus were compiled together with the repertoire data. The number of donors typed differed by locus, with 629-630 for A, B, C, DRB1 and DQB1, roughly 520 for DQA1, 600 to 610 for DPA1, and some 440 for DPB1. High-throughput TCR immunosequencing, statistical association of individual TCRs with disease status, and machine learning were combined to predict cytomegalovirus infection status. Every discovery cohort repertoire had been produced on one sequencing platform. In the later analysis, no new phenotypic data were used to find candidate immune exposures; instead, reliance was placed on TCR beta sequences and their occurrence across donors. On average, roughly 250,000 unique TCR beta nucleotide sequences were sequenced per donor among several hundred genotyped donors of the cohort, with roughly 19% of those sequences being non-productive. HLA typing included class I and class II loci at four-digit resolution. A later genetic analysis used genome-wide SNP genotypes for about 60% of the roughly 670 donors, treating that subset as a discovery cohort. In an earlier analysis of 587 of the donors, high-throughput TCR beta sequencing was used to judge whether each TCR beta V gene segment behaved as functional or pseudogenic. A later analysis re-analyzed previously published TCR beta repertoires from several hundred donors and added high-resolution HLA genotyping to study TCR occurrence patterns. Along with the roughly 670-subject first cohort, a separate validation cohort of roughly 110 different subjects was used. Using immunosequencing, the study profiled T cell repertoires from 640 or so subjects and related those repertoires to cytomegalovirus serostatus. The genetic ancestry cluster associated with self-reported Caucasian donors included around four fifths of the roughly 410 genotyped donors. About 280 gigabases of sequencing data and approximately 84 million unique TCR sequences were included in an early release covering roughly 600 HLA-typed donors. A few DR-DQ haplotypes were treated as single units for association and clustering because of strong linkage in the cohort.

In total, about 650 healthy bone marrow donors made up the cohort. All cohort members were sampled while nominally healthy, although unrecorded immune exposures were likely present. The donor tested CMV seronegative, placing the donor among the 352 seronegative members of the cohort. Each donor provided a peripheral blood sample, and peripheral blood mononuclear cells were used for TCR beta sequencing. The Qiagen DNeasy Blood Extraction Kit was used to extract genomic DNA from the blood cell samples. The investigation overall reported the following: In an earlier analysis of about 600 of the donors, most TCR beta V segments appeared in productive rearrangements about 87% or about 30% of the time, broadly matching IMGT annotations. Most TCR sequences were observed very rarely across donors, whereas some public TCRs were present in many individuals. The study gave a list of more than 150 TCR beta chains associated with cytomegalovirus. A later analysis reported that several top co-occurrence clusters appeared linked to parvovirus B19, influenza, CMV and Epstein-Barr virus. When HLA alleles, especially DR and DQ, strongly co-occurred, attributing TCR associations to individual alleles was difficult. In vitro tests confirmed that a few of the cytomegalovirus-associated TCR beta chains recognize cytomegalovirus antigens. Roughly uniform sequencing depth across donors was assumed in presence/absence analyses, although this assumption may not hold. V-gene and J-gene trimming of TCR beta chains was associated with a missense DCLRE1C variant in a later genetic analysis, and the association was replicated in an independent cohort. For the cohort, immune exposure information was limited to CMV serostatus. According to the authors, the approach could potentially be generalized to other disease states and immunological phenotypes. HLA typing was unavailable for some donors at each locus, so association tests used only the typed subset. Correlated functional status among segregating V segments might reflect linkage disequilibrium, but an unknown experimental factor could not be ruled out. Some IMGT-functional V segments, including TRBV6-2 and TRBV6-3, could not be told apart with the 87-base-pair reads, so those segments were excluded. A further reported finding was that TCR beta sequences accurately predicted the HLA-A and HLA-B alleles for most subjects in the first cohort. According to a later analysis, TCR association rates differed among HLA loci, with DRB1 alleles showing the most associated TCRs and HLA-C alleles showing the fewest. Because counts were too low, approximately 15 rarely observed V segments, including chromosome 9 orphons, were excluded from the earlier analysis of under 650 of the donors. This cohort had only TCR beta chains sequenced, and the lack of alpha or paired-chain data limited which features could be detected. Specific HLA alleles were associated with 15,000 to 20,000 TCR beta sequences at a false discovery rate of 0.05 in a later analysis. Compared with equally common non-associated chains, HLA-associated TCR beta chains in a later analysis were more clonally expanded and had lower generation probabilities. A group of highly shared sequence variants was considered likely to be a technical artifact of the sequencing pipeline. In both the original and validation cohorts, the classifier was reported to diagnose cytomegalovirus status with high specificity and sensitivity. Compared with the approximately 700-donor mean, donors in an Asian-associated ancestry cluster had fewer N-insertions in productive TCRs, according to a later genetic analysis. A later analysis found that most CMV-associated TCR beta chains appeared HLA-restricted, with HLA associations seemingly driven largely by CMV exposure.

The library was made by the immunoSEQ multiplex PCR assay. For the multiplex PCR, a mixture combining 60 forward primers for TCR Vbeta segments and 13 reverse primers for TCR Jbeta segments was used. A multiplex PCR assay on genomic DNA amplified the CDR3 region of rearranged TCR beta genes. The amplified TCR beta libraries were sequenced on the Illumina HiSeq System as 87-base-pair reads. Concerning the study's data processing: A later analysis tallied tens of millions of unique TCR beta chains across the 600 to 700 repertoires, and about 12 million of those chains were shared by two or more donors. To remove PCR and sequencing errors, raw reads were error-corrected and collapsed into unique sequences using a nearest-neighbor algorithm that merged closely related sequences. CDR3 sequences were aligned to IMGT reference sequences to assign V, D and J gene segments. For a sequence to be retained, a match of at least six nucleotides was required to both a V gene segment and a J gene segment. Rearrangements were called productive when the CDR3 lacked stop codons and stayed in frame with V and J; all others were non-productive. CDR3 was defined according to IMGT convention as the region running from the second conserved V-encoded cysteine to the conserved J-encoded phenylalanine. In an earlier analysis of roughly 580 of the donors, sequences lacking an unambiguous match to a single V gene segment were excluded. In an earlier analysis of a few hundred of the donors, V segments were called functional above 56.7% productive rearrangements and were called segregating when the between-donor standard deviation exceeded 5%. A statistical classification framework was built for diagnosing cytomegalovirus status from the catalog of TCR beta chain sequences. V and J gene assignment, in a later analysis, came from comparing TCR nucleotide sequences with IMGT/GENE-DB human TR gene sequences. A later analysis assigned CDR3 sequences and most-parsimonious VDJ recombination scenarios with the TCRdist pipeline. In a later analysis, each TCR beta chain was defined by its CDR3 amino acid sequence together with its V-gene family, and reads without a unique V-gene family were excluded. A later analysis removed nearly 600 highly shared, low-generation-probability nucleotide sequences to deal with suspected cross-contamination and a sequencing artifact. For each public chain, a later analysis derived a clonal expansion index from normalized ranks of inferred template counts within each repertoire. In a later analysis, generation probabilities were computed using a VDJ recombination model fitted to out-of-frame rearrangements, and the results were checked against IGoR. In a later analysis, TCR-TCR, TCR-HLA and TCR-CMV co-occurrence was scored with hypergeometric tests, and a repertoire-size bias correction was applied to TCR pairs. A later analysis estimated false discovery rates by permuting HLA or CMV assignments 20 times. In a later analysis, co-occurring TCRs were grouped using DBSCAN, and TCRdist sequence similarity was added for clustering within HLA-allele-positive subsets. Repertoires with fewer than 30,000 or more than 120,000 public chains were left out of co-occurrence clustering, as were about 5 repertoires with anomalous nucleotide sharing. As stored in TCRdb, this immuneACCESS dataset retains in-frame rearrangements with V and J assigned. A fraction of the clones does not appear; measured against another copy, unresolved V genes explain less than half of the discrepancy, and the remainder lacks a known reason. V, J and clone size derive from that table, while D and trimming were established from the DNA sequence. The sample table records around 180,000 clones; around 77% of these occur just once. Over 2% of the sample goes to the ten largest clones.

The chain employs TRBV30 and TRBJ1-2, with the D gene uncertain. The TCR sequence derives from a man aged 55-75 years in good health and CMV-seronegative. Sequenced input: PBMCs. The CDR3 has the sequence CAWSRRLDYGYTF. Read as DNA, the sequence is TGTGCCTGGAGTAGGAGGTTGGACTATGGCTACACCTTC.